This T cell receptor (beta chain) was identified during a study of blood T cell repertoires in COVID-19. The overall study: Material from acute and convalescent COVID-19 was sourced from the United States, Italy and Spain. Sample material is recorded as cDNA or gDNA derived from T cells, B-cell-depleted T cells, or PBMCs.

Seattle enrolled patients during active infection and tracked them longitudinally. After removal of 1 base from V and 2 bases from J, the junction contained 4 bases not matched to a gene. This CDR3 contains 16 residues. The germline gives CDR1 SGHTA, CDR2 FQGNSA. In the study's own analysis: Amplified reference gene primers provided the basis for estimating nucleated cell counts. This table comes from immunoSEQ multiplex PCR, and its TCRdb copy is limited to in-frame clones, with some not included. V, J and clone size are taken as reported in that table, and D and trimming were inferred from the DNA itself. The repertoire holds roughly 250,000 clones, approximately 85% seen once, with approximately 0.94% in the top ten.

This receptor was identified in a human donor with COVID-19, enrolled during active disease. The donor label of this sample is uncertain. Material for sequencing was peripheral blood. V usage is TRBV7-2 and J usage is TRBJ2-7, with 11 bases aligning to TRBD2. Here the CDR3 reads CASSLDLAGGAYEQYF. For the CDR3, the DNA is TGTGCCAGCAGCTTAGACCTAGCGGGAGGCGCCTACGAGCAGTACTTC.